This entry lists 25 T cell receptor beta chains sequenced from one sample in a study of shared clonotypes between healthy human individuals. Clones were sequenced by immunoSEQ multiplex PCR, and TCRdb holds only the in-frame ones, with some missing. This table holds roughly 2,300,000 clones, 85% to 95% found once. The sample taken for sequencing was naive CD4+ T cells from PBMCs. Indicated subset: CD45RA+ positively selected. All receptors come from a man aged 18 to 29 in good health. Some clones in this sample may be carry-over from other donors' samples.

The genes are TRBV7-7 and TRBJ2-1, with a tentative D call TRBD2 (5 bases). The CDR3 consists of 15 residues. V was trimmed by 4 bases and J by 4 bases, leaving 14 bases between them. The germline V gene has CDR1 SSHAT and CDR2 FNYEAQ (reference sequence). CDR3 sequence: CASSSTRTGYNEQFF. The CDR3 DNA reads as TGTGCCAGCAGCTCCACTCGGACTGGATACAATGAGCAGTTCTTC.

V gene TRBV7-8 combines with J gene TRBJ2-5; TRBD1 matches 9 bases. CDR1 and CDR2 from the germline V gene are SGHVS and FQNEAQ. This CDR3 contains 15 residues. V shed 4 bases and J 4 bases; nucleotides not matched to a gene: 7. The DNA for the CDR3 is TGTGCCAGCAGCTCCAGGGACAGGGCCCCAGAGACCCAGTACTTC. Translating gives CASSSRDRAPETQYF.

This CDR3 is CASSSAGVRQETQYF. CDR3 nucleotides: TGTGCCAGCAGTTCGGCGGGGGTTCGACAAGAGACCCAGTACTTC. V is TRBV28 and J is TRBJ2-5, with 7 bases identical to TRBD2. Germline CDR1 and CDR2: MDHEN and SYDVKM. The ends lost 4 bases at V and 2 bases at J; junction bases unmatched: 7. CDR3 length equals 15 residues. Using reference TRBV28 and TRBJ2-5 for the parts outside the CDR3, the full variable domain is DVKVTQSSRYLVKRTGEKVFLECVQDMDHENMFWYRQDPGLGLRLIYFSYDVKMKEKGDIPEGYSVSREKKERFSLILESASTNQTSMYLCASSSAGVRQETQYFGPGTRLLVL.

A remark on this clone: Other DNA variants within this sample encode the same CDR3. The genes are TRBV29-1 and TRBJ1-5; D uncertain. The CDR3 consists of 12 residues. The germline gives CDR1 SQVTM, CDR2 ANQGSEA. The V end was cut by 5 bases, the J end by 7 bases, with 12 bases between. The CDR3: CSVREGNQPQHF. For the CDR3, the DNA is TGCAGCGTTAGGGAAGGAAACCAGCCCCAGCATTTT.

V and J are TRBV7-9 and TRBJ1-3; D is possibly TRBD1 (5 bases). V was pared by 4 bases and J by 8 bases, with 18 bases between. Germline V CDR1 and CDR2: SEHNR, FQNEAQ (reference sequence). The CDR3 runs to 15 residues. The CDR3 spells CASSSRSGAGDTIYF. The CDR3 nucleotides are TGTGCCAGCAGCTCCAGGTCCGGGGCCGGAGACACCATATATTTT.

V and J are TRBV6-5 and TRBJ1-1, with no clear D. Trimming cost V 1 base and J 5 bases, with 11 bases left between them. The CDR3 loop spans 14 amino acids. Germline V lookup: CDR1 MNHEY, CDR2 SVGAGI. CDR3 DNA: TGTGCCAGCAGTTACTTGCCAGCGGGGACTGAAGCTTTCTTT. It yields the protein CASSYLPAGTEAFF.

The V call is TRBV19, the J call TRBJ1-2, with D possibly matching TRBD1 (5 bases). The V and J ends lost 9 bases and 5 bases respectively, with 13 bases between them. CDR3 length: 12 amino acids. CDR1 is LNHDA, CDR2 SQIVND, per germline (reference sequence). CDR3 sequence reads: CASQWGGYGYTF. CDR3 nucleotide sequence: TGTGCCAGCCAATGGGGCGGTTATGGCTACACCTTC.

The chain carries TRBV5-4 and TRBJ2-7, with 9 nucleotides matching TRBD1. Germline V gene sequence: CDR1 SGHNT, CDR2 YYREEE (reference sequence). This CDR3 is 15 amino acids long. V lost 0 bases, J lost 0 bases, and 1 base stayed unmatched. The CDR3 protein is CASSLGQGDSYEQYF. The CDR3 nucleotides read TGTGCCAGCAGCTTGGGACAGGGGGACTCCTACGAGCAGTACTTC.

The DNA for the CDR3 is TGTGCCAGCAGCGAGCGACTAGCGGGATACAATCACAATGAGCAGTTCTTC. Its translation: CASSERLAGYNHNEQFF. The chain joins TRBV7-9 to TRBJ2-1; TRBD2 matches at 11 bases. CDR1 is SEHNR, CDR2 FQNEAQ, per germline (reference sequence). V shed 5 bases and J 5 bases; nucleotides not matched to a gene: 11. The CDR3 is 17 amino acids.

This chain joins TRBV5-6 and TRBJ1-1; 12 bases fit TRBD1. J was trimmed by 6 bases and V by 4 bases; bases with no gene match: 10. Germline V gives CDR1 SGHDT, CDR2 YYEEEE. The CDR3 is made up of 16 amino acids. DNA for the CDR3: TGTGCCAGCAGCCCCACCACCGGGACAGGGGGCGCTGAAGCTTTCTTT. Its translation is CASSPTTGTGGAEAFF.

CDR3 loop: CASSWRTGVGGYTF. CDR3 nucleotides: TGTGCCAGCAGCTGGAGAACAGGGGTAGGTGGCTACACCTTC. The rearrangement links TRBV2 to TRBJ1-2, with 7 bases aligning to TRBD1. The CDR3 totals 14 residues. In germline, CDR1 is SNHLY, CDR2 FYNNEI. V gave up 6 bases and J gave up 7 bases; unmatched junction bases: 11.

This chain connects TRBV5-1 to TRBJ2-3, with TRBD2 matching 7 bases. The CDR3 is 15 amino acids. V shed 2 bases and J 4 bases; nucleotides not matched to a gene: 7. CDR1 SGHRS and CDR2 YFSETQ come from the germline V gene. CDR3 in DNA: TGCGCCAGCAGCTTAGCTGAGGGAGGGCCAGATACGCAGTATTTT. Its protein is CASSLAEGGPDTQYF.

The chain has TRBV6-5 and TRBJ2-3; D is possibly TRBD2 (6 bases). Germline V gene lookup returns CDR1 MNHEY and CDR2 SVGAGI. The CDR3 consists of 12 residues. Trimming took 7 bases from V and 6 from J, leaving 11 bases between them. CDR3 residues: CASTGGADTQYF. The CDR3 bases are TGTGCCAGCACCGGGGGAGCGGATACGCAGTATTTT.

The gene calls are TRBV29-1 and TRBJ2-1; no clear D gene. V shed 3 bases and J shed 0 bases, with 12 bases lying between them. The germline V gene encodes CDR1 SQVTM and CDR2 ANQGSEA. This CDR3 is built from 15 residues. In nucleotides, the CDR3 is TGCAGCGTTGAGAGTCGTTTCAGCTCCTACAATGAGCAGTTCTTC. This codes for CSVESRFSSYNEQFF.

The rearrangement uses TRBV5-4 and TRBJ2-1, with D perhaps assigned TRBD1 or TRBD2 (5 bases each). Germline V gene lookup returns CDR1 SGHNT and CDR2 YYREEE (reference sequence). V was pared by 3 bases and J by 4 bases, with 11 bases between. This CDR3 spans 14 amino acids. CDR3 nucleotides: TGTGCCAGCAGCTCGGGGCGCCGGTACAATGAGCAGTTCTTC. Protein sequence: CASSSGRRYNEQFF. The variable domain in full, completed from reference TRBV5-4 and TRBJ2-1, reads ETGVTQSPTHLIKTRGQQVTLRCSSQSGHNTVSWYQQALGQGPQFIFQYYREEENGRGNFPPRFSGLQFPNYSSELNVNALELDDSALYLCASSSGRRYNEQFFGPGTRLTVL.

As for this clone: The same CDR3 can be traced to other DNA sequences in this sample. This chain connects TRBV28 to TRBJ1-2; D uncertain. This CDR3 contains 12 residues. Trimming cost V 2 bases and J 5 bases, with 6 bases left between them. Germline V gene data show CDR1 as MDHEN and CDR2 as SYDVKM. CDR3 residues: CASSLEEYGYTF. Here the CDR3 DNA reads TGTGCCAGCAGTTTAGAAGAATATGGCTACACCTTC.

The J gene is TRBJ1-3, the V gene TRBV18, with D hard to call. Germline CDR1 KGHSH, CDR2 LQKENI. The germline V and J ends were trimmed by 2 bases and 4 bases, with 15 bases remaining between them. This CDR3 region has 16 residues. Written as DNA, the CDR3 is TGTGCCAGCTCACCAGGACGGAACCCGCTGGGAAACACCATATATTTT. It yields the protein CASSPGRNPLGNTIYF.

The chain is built from TRBV28 and TRBJ2-7; the D gene is possibly TRBD1 (5 bases). Germline-derived CDR1 and CDR2 are MDHEN and SYDVKM. This CDR3 region has 12 residues. V shed 6 bases and J shed 2 bases, with 8 bases lying between them. CDR3 in DNA: TGTGCCAGCAGCGACAGAGCCTACGAGCAGTACTTC. Amino acids: CASSDRAYEQYF.

This rearrangement joins TRBV9 to TRBJ2-7; the D is unclear. CDR1 and CDR2 (germline): SGDLS, YYNGEE. There are 15 residues in the CDR3. The ends were cut back, 0 bases at V and 1 base at J, with 11 bases in the middle. CDR3 loop: CASSVEPSPSYEQYF. Here the CDR3 DNA reads TGTGCCAGCAGCGTAGAACCGTCTCCTTCCTACGAGCAGTACTTC.

The J gene is TRBJ1-2, the V gene TRBV5-4, with a weak D call TRBD1 (6 bases). The CDR3 has 13 amino acids. Trimming left V 1 base short and J 7 bases short, with 11 bases between. Germline lookup yields CDR1 SGHNT and CDR2 YYREEE (reference sequence). As DNA, the CDR3 is TGTGCCAGCAGCTTGATGTTAGGGGGTGGCTACACCTTC. Amino acids: CASSLMLGGGYTF.

This rearrangement joins TRBV6-5 to TRBJ2-2; D is perhaps TRBD1 (5 bases). V was cut by 0 bases and J by 7 bases, with 9 bases left in between. There are 14 residues in the CDR3. CDR1 MNHEY and CDR2 SVGAGI come from the germline V gene. CDR3: CASSYSTAHGELFF. The CDR3 DNA follows: TGTGCCAGCAGTTACTCGACAGCGCACGGGGAGCTGTTTTTT.

This sequence joins TRBV30 and TRBJ2-1; perhaps TRBD2 as D (6 bases). The CDR3 length is 14 residues. The V and J ends lost 3 bases and 1 base respectively, with 10 bases between them. The V gene's germline CDR1 is GTSNPN and CDR2 SVGIG (reference sequence). CDR3 loop: CAWRLGGSYNEQFF. CDR3 coding DNA: TGTGCCTGGAGACTAGGAGGGTCCTACAATGAGCAGTTCTTC.

V usage is TRBV28 and J usage is TRBJ2-7, with 7 bases identical to TRBD1. The CDR3 has 13 residues. Germline loops: CDR1 MDHEN, CDR2 SYDVKM. V shed 2 bases and J 5 bases; nucleotides not matched to a gene: 3. The CDR3 protein is CASSLRGLHEQYF. The CDR3 bases are TGTGCCAGCAGTTTAAGGGGGCTCCACGAGCAGTACTTC.

This clone has a single count. Other nucleotide sequences in the sample specify the same CDR3. This chain links TRBV7-3 with TRBJ1-2, with a possible D match to TRBD1 (6 bases). Trimming took off 4 bases at V and 2 bases at J, with 8 bases between the two ends. This CDR3 comprises 13 residues. Germline CDR1 SGHTA, CDR2 FQGTGA. The CDR3 loop reads CASSSGQNYGYTF. The CDR3 DNA reads as TGTGCCAGCAGCTCCGGACAGAACTATGGCTACACCTTC.

This clone was counted a single time. V gene TRBV5-1 combines with J gene TRBJ1-1; 7 nucleotides agree with TRBD1. This CDR3 has 13 amino acids. V was clipped by 5 bases and J by 5 bases; unmatched bases: 6. The germline V gene encodes CDR1 SGHRS and CDR2 YFSETQ. This chain's CDR3 is CASSPTGSTEAFF. The CDR3 DNA reads as TGCGCCAGCAGTCCGACAGGGTCTACTGAAGCTTTCTTT.